The entry below describes one T cell receptor (beta chain). Its specificity is unknown. This record belongs to a study of blood T cells in healthy people across ages. Looking at the study overall: Roughly one uniquely barcoded beta molecule per two T cells was captured.

Study-wide results and caveats: With naive T cell percentage, TCR beta diversity showed a strong correlation.

Together with a sample-barcoded 5' primer, a J-beta primer mix was included in a second PCR lasting roughly 6 to 12 cycles. Via MiXCR, TCRdb re-called the 5' RACE reads, giving one row per CDR3 protein. Among about 640,000 distinct CDR3 sequences, about 30% were seen once, and the ten largest hold more than 15%. The V end lost 7 bases, the J end lost 7 bases, and 14 bases lay between the germline ends. The CDR3 runs to 13 residues. In germline, CDR1 is LNHDA, CDR2 SQIVND (reference sequence). Sequencing used blood. The genes are TRBV19 and TRBJ1-5; the D is unclear. The clonotype originates from a woman of 80 years or more in good health. CDR3 loop: CASTLGSNQPQHF. CDR3 in DNA: TGTGCCAGTACCTTAGGGTCCAACCAGCCCCAGCATTTT.